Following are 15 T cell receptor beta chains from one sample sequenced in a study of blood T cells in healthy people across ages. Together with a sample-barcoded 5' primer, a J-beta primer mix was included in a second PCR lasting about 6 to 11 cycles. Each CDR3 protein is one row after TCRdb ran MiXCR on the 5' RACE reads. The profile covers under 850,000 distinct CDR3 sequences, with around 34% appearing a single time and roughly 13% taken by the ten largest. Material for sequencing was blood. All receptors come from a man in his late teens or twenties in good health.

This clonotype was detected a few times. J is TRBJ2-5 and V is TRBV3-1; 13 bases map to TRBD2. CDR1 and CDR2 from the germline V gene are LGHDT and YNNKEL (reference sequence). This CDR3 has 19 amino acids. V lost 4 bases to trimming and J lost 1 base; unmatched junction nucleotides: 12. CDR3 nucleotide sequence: TGTGCCAGCAGCCCTTTCACTAGCGGGGGGGCCAGGGCCCAAGAGACCCAGTACTTC. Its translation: CASSPFTSGGARAQETQYF.

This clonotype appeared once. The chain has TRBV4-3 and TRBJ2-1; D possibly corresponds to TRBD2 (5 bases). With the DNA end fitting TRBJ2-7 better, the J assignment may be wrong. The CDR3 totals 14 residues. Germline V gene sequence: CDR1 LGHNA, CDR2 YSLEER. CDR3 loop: CASGGPSSYNEQYF. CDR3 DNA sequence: TGCGCCAGCGGAGGCCCCAGCTCCTACAATGAGCAGTACTTC.

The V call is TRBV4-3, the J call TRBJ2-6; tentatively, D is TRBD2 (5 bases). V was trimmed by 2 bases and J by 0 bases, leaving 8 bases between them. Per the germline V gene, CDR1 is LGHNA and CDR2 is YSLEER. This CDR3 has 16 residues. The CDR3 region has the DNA TGCGCCAGCAGCCAACTTCGGGACTCTGGGGCCAACGTCCTGACTTTC. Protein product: CASSQLRDSGANVLTF.

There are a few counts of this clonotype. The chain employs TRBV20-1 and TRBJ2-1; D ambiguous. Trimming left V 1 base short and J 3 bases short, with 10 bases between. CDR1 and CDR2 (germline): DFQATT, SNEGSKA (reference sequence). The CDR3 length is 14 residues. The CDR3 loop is CSARGRAYYNEQFF. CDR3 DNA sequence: TGCAGTGCTAGAGGTCGGGCCTACTACAATGAGCAGTTCTTC.

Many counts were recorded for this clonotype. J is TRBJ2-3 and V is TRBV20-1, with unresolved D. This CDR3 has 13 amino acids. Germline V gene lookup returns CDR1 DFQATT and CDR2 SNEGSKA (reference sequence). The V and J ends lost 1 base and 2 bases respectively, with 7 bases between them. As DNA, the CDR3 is TGCAGTGCTAGAGTCGGACCCACAGATACGCAGTATTTT. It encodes CSARVGPTDTQYF.

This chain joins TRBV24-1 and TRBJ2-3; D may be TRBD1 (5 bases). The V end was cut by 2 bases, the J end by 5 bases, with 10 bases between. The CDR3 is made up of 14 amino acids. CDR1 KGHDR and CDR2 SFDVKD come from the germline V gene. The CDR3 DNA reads TGTGCCACCAGTGATTCTTGGCAGGGAGATACGCAGTATTTT. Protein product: CATSDSWQGDTQYF.

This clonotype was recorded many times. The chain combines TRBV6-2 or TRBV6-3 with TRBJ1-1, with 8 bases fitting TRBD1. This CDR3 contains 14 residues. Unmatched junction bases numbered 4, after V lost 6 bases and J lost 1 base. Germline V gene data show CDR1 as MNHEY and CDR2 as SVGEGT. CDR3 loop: CASSDRGSNTEAFF. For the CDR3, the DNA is TGTGCCAGCAGCGACAGGGGCTCGAACACTGAAGCTTTCTTT.

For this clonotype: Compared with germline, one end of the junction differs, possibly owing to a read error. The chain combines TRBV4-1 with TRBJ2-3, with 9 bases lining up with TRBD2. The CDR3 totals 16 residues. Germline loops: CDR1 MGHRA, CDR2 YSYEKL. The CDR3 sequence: CASSHPSGGHTDAQYF. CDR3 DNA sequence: TGCGCCAGCAGCCATCCGAGCGGGGGGCACACAGATGCGCAGTATTTT.

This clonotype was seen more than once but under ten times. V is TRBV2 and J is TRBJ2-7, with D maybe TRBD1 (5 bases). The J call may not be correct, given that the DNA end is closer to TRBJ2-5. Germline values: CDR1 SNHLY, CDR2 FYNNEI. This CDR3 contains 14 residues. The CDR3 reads CASILQAVRETQYF. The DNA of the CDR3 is TGTGCCAGCATCTTACAGGCCGTCAGAGAGACCCAGTACTTC.

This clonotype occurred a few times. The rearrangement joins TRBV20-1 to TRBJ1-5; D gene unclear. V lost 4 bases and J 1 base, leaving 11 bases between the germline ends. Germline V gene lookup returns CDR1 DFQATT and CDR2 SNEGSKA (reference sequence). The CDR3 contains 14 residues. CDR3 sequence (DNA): TGCAGTGCTAACACAGCCGAGAGCAATCAGCCCCAGCATTTT. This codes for CSANTAESNQPQHF.

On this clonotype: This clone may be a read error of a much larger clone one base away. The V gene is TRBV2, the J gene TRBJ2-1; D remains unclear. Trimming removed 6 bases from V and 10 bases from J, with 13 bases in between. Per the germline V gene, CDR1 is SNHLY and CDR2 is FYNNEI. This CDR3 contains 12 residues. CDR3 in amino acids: CASRGSAYEQFF. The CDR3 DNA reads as TGTGCCAGCAGAGGGTCGGCCTACGAGCAGTTCTTC.

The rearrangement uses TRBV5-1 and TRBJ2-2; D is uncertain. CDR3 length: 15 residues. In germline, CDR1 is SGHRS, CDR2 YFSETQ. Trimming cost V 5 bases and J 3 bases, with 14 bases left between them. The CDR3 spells CASRFTSGDTGELFF. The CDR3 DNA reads TGCGCCAGCAGATTCACGTCTGGGGACACCGGGGAGCTGTTTTTT.

CDR3 loop: CASSVGASGGPLPYEQYF. In DNA form, the CDR3 reads TGTGCCAGCAGCGTAGGGGCTAGCGGGGGCCCCCTACCCTACGAGCAGTACTTC. The genes are TRBV9 and TRBJ2-7; TRBD2 aligns across 10 bases. Germline V gene data show CDR1 as SGDLS and CDR2 as YYNGEE. The CDR3 covers 18 residues. With V trimmed by 0 bases and J by 2 bases, 11 bases remained unmatched.

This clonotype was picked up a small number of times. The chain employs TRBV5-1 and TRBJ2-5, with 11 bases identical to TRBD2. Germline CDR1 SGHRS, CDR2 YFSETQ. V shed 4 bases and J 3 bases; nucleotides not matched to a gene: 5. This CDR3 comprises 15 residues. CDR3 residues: CASSLSGGAEETQYF. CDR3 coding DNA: TGCGCCAGCAGCCTTAGCGGGGGGGCCGAAGAGACCCAGTACTTC.

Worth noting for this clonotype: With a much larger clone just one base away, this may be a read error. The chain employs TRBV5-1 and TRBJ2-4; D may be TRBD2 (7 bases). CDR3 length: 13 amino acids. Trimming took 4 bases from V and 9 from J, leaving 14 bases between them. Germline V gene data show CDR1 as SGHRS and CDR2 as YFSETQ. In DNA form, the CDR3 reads TGCGCCAGCAGCCACTCAGGGGAGGGCATTCAGTACTTC. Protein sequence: CASSHSGEGIQYF.